The clone carrying this T cell receptor beta chain showed up just a few times. The data derive from a study of T-cell memory formation after mild COVID-19. Each CDR3 protein is one row after TCRdb ran MiXCR on the 5' RACE reads. The repertoire holds 150,000 or so distinct CDR3 sequences, with roughly 15% as singletons. V gave up 4 bases and J gave up 4 bases, with 17 bases separating them. The germline gives CDR1 MNHEY, CDR2 SVGAGI. The CDR3 is 15 amino acids. Sequencing used PBMCs or a T cell subset sorted from them (not recorded which). The source of this sequence is an adult woman who had mild COVID-19 (a few samples of this study predate the infection). Cell type and time point are not known. The chain couples TRBV6-5 to TRBJ2-7; D is undetermined. CDR3 sequence (DNA): TGTGCCAGCAGTTTCTCGGAGTCCCCAGCGTACGAGCAGTACTTC. Its translation is CASSFSESPAYEQYF.